The sequence of this TCR beta chain was determined in a study of siplizumab effects on memory and regulatory T cells (dated by TCRdb to between 2017 and 2020). Study-level background: The study looked at the effect of siplizumab, an anti-CD2 antibody, on alloreactive T-cell subsets in allogeneic mixed lymphocyte reactions made from human PBMCs. Results the study describes overall, beyond this receptor: The cumulative frequency of alloreactive sequences that could be traced back to unstimulated CD4+ memory T cells was significantly reduced by siplizumab. Whether proliferating Tregs from siplizumab cultures actually had suppressive function was not functionally confirmed. Greater diversity appeared to be present in unstimulated naive T cells than in memory T cells, and a substantial contribution to the alloresponse seemed to be made by naive cells. About 75-95% of proliferating CD4+ or CD8+ clones could not be given a naive or memory phenotype. Sequences below about 10^-5 frequency were poorly captured, so only a minor fraction of alloreactive clones could be mapped to unstimulated subsets. Among mappable alloreactive CD4+ clones, the Treg-derived fraction averaged around 63% with siplizumab versus 26.9% in control reactions.

Reading from cysteine to phenylalanine, the CDR3 counts 16 amino acids. The sequence is cut down to CDR3 DNA, 48 bases in frame from base 1. Cut back by 0 bases and 0 bases, the V and J ends lie 12 bases apart. The CDR1 and CDR2 encoded by the germline V gene (reference sequence) are SGHNT and YYREEE. TCRbeta CDR3 sequencing was performed on sorted unstimulated T cells and on proliferating T cells recovered from mixed lymphocyte reactions. Fresh whole blood from approximately 10 HLA-typed healthy donors was used to isolate PBMCs. This clone was seen a handful of times. Which antigen it targets is not known. Base qualities are missing; no much larger clone stands one base away. Libraries were built with the immunoSEQ multiplex PCR assay. Some 1.1 x 10^5 TCR templates per sample were assayed by the deep sequencing platform. Genomic DNA extracted from sorted T cells was used for TCRbeta CDR3 sequencing. The source study handled its data this way. The R programming language was used for clonal analysis of TCRbeta CDR3 data. Unstimulated samples were compared with post-reaction CFSE-low samples to define alloreactive CD4+ and CD8+ clones. Alloreactive CD4+ clones were assigned to regulatory or non-regulatory origin by matching sequences to sorted unstimulated Treg and non-Treg repertoires. This is the immuneACCESS table as TCRdb keeps it, with only in-frame sequences that have V and J called. A part of the clones is gone; compared with another copy, unresolved V genes explain less than half, and the rest is unexplained. The DNA was the basis for D and trimming; V, J and clone size are from that table. In all, the sample holds roughly 100,000 clones, and 80% to 95% of those were seen once. The ten top clones hold approximately 7.1% of the sample.

Source material: CD8+ T cells sorted from blood. Recombination joined TRBV5-4 with TRBJ1-1; D gene: possibly TRBD1, on 5 matching bases. This TCR derives from a human donor in good health. CDR3 reads: CASSLGQTVMNTEAFF. Read as DNA, the sequence is TGTGCCAGCAGCTTGGGACAGACAGTTATGAACACTGAAGCTTTCTTT.